One and the same sample provided the 11 T cell receptor beta chains below, sequenced in a study of T cell changes during pregnancy in multiple sclerosis. Method: immunoSEQ multiplex PCR; TCRdb's copy keeps in-frame clones and lacks some. The table records around 20,000 clones, approximately 87% of them present only once. The sample was CD8+ T cells from peripheral blood mononuclear cells, taken after pregnancy. The receptors here all came from a female donor with multiple sclerosis, enrolled in a pregnancy study.

V gene TRBV27 combines with J gene TRBJ1-1; 8 bases align to TRBD1. CDR3 length: 15 residues. Looked up from germline, CDR1 is MNHEY and CDR2 is SMNVEV (reference sequence). V dropped 5 bases and J dropped 3; count of bases not matched to a gene: 8. CDR3 amino acids: CASSHRQGLDTEAFF. In DNA, the CDR3 is TGTGCCAGCAGTCATCGACAGGGGCTGGACACTGAAGCTTTCTTT.

This clone was detected once. V gene TRBV2 combines with J gene TRBJ1-1; the D is unclear. CDR1 and CDR2 (germline): SNHLY, FYNNEI. This CDR3 region has 13 residues. Trimming shortened V by 5 bases and J by 1 base, and 8 bases separated the two germline ends. CDR3 in amino acids: CASSFPGNTEAFF. The DNA for the CDR3 is TGTGCCAGCAGTTTCCCCGGGAACACTGAAGCTTTCTTT.

The CDR3 here is CASSLEIAGTEETQYF. DNA for the CDR3: TGTGCCAGCAGCTTAGAAATAGCCGGGACAGAAGAGACCCAGTACTTC. The J gene is TRBJ2-5, the V gene TRBV7-6; 7 nucleotides line up with TRBD1. V gave up 1 base and J gave up 3 bases; unmatched junction bases: 8. There are 16 residues in the CDR3. In germline, CDR1 is SGHVS, CDR2 FNYEAQ.

This sequence joins TRBV27 and TRBJ1-2, with unresolved D. CDR3 length: 14 residues. Trimming left V 3 bases short and J 3 bases short, with 11 bases between. CDR1 and CDR2 (germline): MNHEY, SMNVEV (reference sequence). CDR3 sequence reads: CASSLVGGHYGYTF. CDR3 DNA: TGTGCCAGCAGTTTGGTGGGAGGTCACTATGGCTACACCTTC.

The rearrangement joins TRBV19 to TRBJ2-3; 11 bases line up with TRBD2. Germline CDR1 is LNHDA and CDR2 is SQIVND (reference sequence). V lost 4 bases and J lost 4; bases outside the gene matches: 7. The CDR3 has 16 amino acids. The CDR3 nucleotides read TGTGCCAGTAGTACCCAAGGGACTAGCGGTCCAGATACGCAGTATTTT. Residues: CASSTQGTSGPDTQYF.

This clone is a singleton in its sample. The chain couples TRBV5-1 to TRBJ2-7, with TRBD1 matching 7 bases. The CDR3 loop spans 15 amino acids. Trimming at V came to 3 bases and at J to 7 bases, leaving 13 bases not matched to a gene. The germline V gene encodes CDR1 SGHRS and CDR2 YFSETQ. Here the CDR3 DNA reads TGCGCCAGCAGCTCCGGGACAGACGTATTGCGGGAGCAGTACTTC. It codes for CASSSGTDVLREQYF. Using reference TRBV5-1 and TRBJ2-7 for the parts outside the CDR3, the full variable domain is KAGVTQTPRYLIKTRGQQVTLSCSPISGHRSVSWYQQTPGQGLQFLFEYFSETQRNKGNFPGRFSGRQFSNSRSEMNVSTLELGDSALYLCASSSGTDVLREQYFGPGTRLTVT.

This clone was seen once. The rearrangement joins TRBV28 to TRBJ2-7, with TRBD2 as a possible D gene (5 bases). CDR1 and CDR2 from the germline V gene are MDHEN and SYDVKM. The CDR3 consists of 13 residues. Between the trimmed V and J ends, which lost 1 base and 5 bases, there was a span of 9 bases. CDR3 region: CASSLLRAHEQYF. The CDR3 DNA reads as TGTGCCAGCAGTTTATTGCGGGCGCACGAGCAGTACTTC.

V and J are TRBV6-1 and TRBJ1-1; no definite D call. CDR3 length: 13 amino acids. Germline assignment: CDR1 MNHNS and CDR2 SASEGT. V lost 1 base and J lost 3, with 6 bases in between. The CDR3 region is CASSEEEYTEAFF. CDR3 in DNA: TGTGCCAGCAGTGAAGAGGAGTACACTGAAGCTTTCTTT.

The chain employs TRBV11-1 and TRBJ1-2; D is undetermined. V shed 3 bases and J shed 6 bases, with 11 bases lying between them. The length of the CDR3 is 13 residues. Germline V gene sequence: CDR1 SGHAT, CDR2 FQDESV (reference sequence). For the CDR3, the DNA is TGTGCCAGCAGCTTTTCGGGGTTGGATGGCTACACCTTC. Residues: CASSFSGLDGYTF.

The chain links TRBV9 to TRBJ1-5; D gene ambiguous. The germline V and J ends were trimmed by 6 bases and 0 bases, with 7 bases remaining between them. CDR3 length: 13 residues. The germline CDR1 and CDR2 sequences are SGDLS and YYNGEE. CDR3 coding DNA: TGTGCCAGCAATCGGGATAGCAATCAGCCCCAGCATTTT. Translation: CASNRDSNQPQHF.

The V gene is TRBV15, the J gene TRBJ2-2, with 8 bases fitting TRBD1. The CDR3 has 17 amino acids. The germline gives CDR1 LNHNV, CDR2 YYDKDF (reference sequence). V was pared by 0 bases and J by 6 bases, with 9 bases of the junction left unmatched. Here the CDR3 reads CATSREIGGQGSGELFF. CDR3 DNA: TGTGCCACCAGCAGAGAGATAGGAGGACAGGGATCCGGGGAGCTGTTTTTT.